This entry lists 26 T cell receptor beta chains sequenced from one sample in a study of cytomegalovirus exposure and HLA in healthy donors. Primers: 60 Vbeta forward and 13 Jbeta reverse. The data were produced by immunoSEQ multiplex PCR, yet TCRdb's version contains in-frame clones alone and is incomplete. The table has around 110,000 clones, approximately 70% seen once; the top ten hold 8.5% to 9.5%. Sequenced sample: PBMCs. These receptors were collected from a middle-aged woman in good health and CMV-seropositive.

CDR3 in amino acids: CASSQGQGKRDTQYF. The CDR3 coding sequence is TGCGCCAGCAGCCAAGGACAGGGAAAGAGGGATACGCAGTATTTT. The V call is TRBV4-1, the J call TRBJ2-3, with 7 positions matching TRBD1. This CDR3 spans 15 amino acids. J was trimmed by 6 bases and V by 1 base; bases with no gene match: 7. The germline gives CDR1 MGHRA, CDR2 YSYEKL.

The chain is built from TRBV5-6 and TRBJ2-1; tentatively, D is TRBD2 (6 bases). V was trimmed by 0 bases and J by 9 bases, leaving 10 bases between them. This CDR3 contains 13 residues. Germline assignment: CDR1 SGHDT and CDR2 YYEEEE. The CDR3 sequence is CASSLVGSGEQFF. In nucleotides, the CDR3 is TGTGCCAGCAGCTTGGTGGGTAGCGGTGAGCAGTTCTTC.

This rearrangement joins TRBV29-1 to TRBJ2-1; D may be TRBD2 (7 bases). Germline values: CDR1 SQVTM, CDR2 ANQGSEA. The length of the CDR3 is 13 residues. Trimming removed 4 bases at V and 8 bases at J, with 15 bases between. The CDR3 is CSVVEGGGDEQFF. CDR3 in DNA: TGCAGCGTTGTCGAGGGAGGGGGAGATGAGCAGTTCTTC.

The V gene is TRBV4-3, the J gene TRBJ1-4, with D perhaps matching TRBD1 (6 bases). Germline CDR1 reads LGHNA; CDR2 reads YSLEER. Trimming took 3 bases from V and 6 from J, leaving 14 bases between them. The CDR3 loop spans 15 amino acids. This CDR3 is CASSHPQKGDEKLFF. DNA for the CDR3: TGCGCCAGCAGCCACCCGCAAAAGGGGGATGAAAAACTGTTTTTT.

V is TRBV9 and J is TRBJ2-7, with D possibly matching TRBD1 (5 bases). Germline values: CDR1 SGDLS, CDR2 YYNGEE. V gave up 4 bases and J gave up 3 bases, with 14 bases separating them. There are 14 residues in the CDR3. The CDR3 region has the DNA TGTGCCAGCAGCCCCGGGCTTACAGGCTACGAGCAGTACTTC. It yields the protein CASSPGLTGYEQYF.

This clone has a single count. The V gene is TRBV14, the J gene TRBJ2-5; possible D gene TRBD2, 6 bases. V was shortened by 3 bases and J by 3 bases, with 11 bases between the two germline ends. Germline loops: CDR1 SGHDN, CDR2 FVKESK. The CDR3 covers 14 residues. CDR3 nucleotide sequence: TGTGCCAGCAGCCAGATCTTAGCGGAAGAGACCCAGTACTTC. It is translated as CASSQILAEETQYF.

This sequence joins TRBV19 and TRBJ2-2, with TRBD1 matching over 8 bases. CDR3 length equals 15 residues. J lost 5 bases, V lost 3 bases, and 5 bases had no gene match. Germline V CDR1 and CDR2: LNHDA, SQIVND (reference sequence). The CDR3 DNA is TGTGCCAGTAGTATTCAGGGGGCTAGAACCGGGGAGCTGTTTTTT. Its protein is CASSIQGARTGELFF.

Concerning this clone itself: One end of the junction is discordant with germline, which a read error may explain. The chain carries TRBV7-7 and TRBJ2-3; possibly TRBD1 for D (5 bases). The CDR3 spans 14 residues. Germline V gene data show CDR1 as SSHAT and CDR2 as FNYEAQ (reference sequence). CDR3 bases: TGTGCCAGCAGCCAGACACCGGACACAGATACGCGGTATTTT. Protein: CASSQTPDTDTRYF.

The chain recombines TRBV7-3 with TRBJ2-2, with D perhaps matching TRBD1 (5 bases). CDR1 SGHTA and CDR2 FQGTGA come from the germline V gene. Trimming took off 5 bases at V and 6 bases at J, with 13 bases between the two ends. This CDR3 is built from 14 residues. The CDR3 region is CASSPYTRAGELFF. Written as DNA, the CDR3 is TGTGCCAGCAGCCCCTATACCAGGGCCGGGGAGCTGTTTTTT.

The chain is built from TRBV6-1 and TRBJ1-5, with a possible D match to TRBD1 (5 bases). This CDR3 has 15 amino acids. Germline CDR1 is MNHNS and CDR2 is SASEGT. Trimming took off 5 bases at V and 0 bases at J, with 11 bases between the two ends. In DNA, the CDR3 is TGTGCCAGCAGTTCGGGGGGATATAGCAATCAGCCCCAGCATTTT. Protein: CASSSGGYSNQPQHF.

The chain joins TRBV5-6 to TRBJ2-4, with 9 bases lining up with TRBD1. The CDR3 extends over 17 amino acids. The germline gives CDR1 SGHDT, CDR2 YYEEEE. The junction had 13 bases not matched to a gene; V was cut back by 6 bases and J by 3 bases. The DNA for the CDR3 is TGTGCCAGCACCAAACCCGGGACAGGGAATAGCAAAAACATTCAGTACTTC. Protein sequence: CASTKPGTGNSKNIQYF.

The rearrangement joins TRBV5-1 to TRBJ2-3; 9 nucleotides align to TRBD2. The CDR3 is 16 residues long. Germline V gene sequence: CDR1 SGHRS, CDR2 YFSETQ. V trimming: 4 bases; J trimming: 6 bases; junction bases outside the gene matches: 12. The CDR3 is CASSNTAGGAIDTQYF. DNA of the CDR3: TGCGCCAGCAGCAACACAGCGGGAGGCGCAATCGATACGCAGTATTTT.

This clone was seen more than once but under ten times. V gene TRBV7-3 combines with J gene TRBJ2-1; D not certain. Germline V gives CDR1 SGHTA, CDR2 FQGTGA. The V gene lost 3 bases and the J gene lost 0 bases, with 9 bases spanning the gap. The CDR3 contains 15 residues. Here the CDR3 DNA reads TGTGCCAGCAGCTTTACGCTGAGCTCCTACAATGAGCAGTTCTTC. This codes for CASSFTLSSYNEQFF.

The chain is built from TRBV5-5 and TRBJ2-5; 14 bases are a match to TRBD2. Germline V gives CDR1 SGHKS, CDR2 YYEKEE (reference sequence). CDR3 length: 16 amino acids. V lost 4 bases and J lost 3; bases outside the gene matches: 5. The CDR3 nucleotides are TGTGCCAGCAGCGGAGGGGGACTAGCGGGGGAAGAGACCCAGTACTTC. It translates to CASSGGGLAGEETQYF.

The chain carries TRBV6-1 and TRBJ1-2; D remains unclear. This CDR3 comprises 15 residues. V lost 4 bases to trimming and J lost 1 base, with 13 bases between them. Germline CDR1 MNHNS, CDR2 SASEGT. The CDR3 region is CASSVEEWSNYGYTF. The CDR3 DNA is TGTGCCAGCAGTGTTGAGGAATGGAGTAACTATGGCTACACCTTC.

This clone was seen just once. The chain recombines TRBV9 with TRBJ2-7, with D possibly TRBD2 on 6 matching bases. CDR3 length: 15 residues. Looked up from germline, CDR1 is SGDLS and CDR2 is YYNGEE. The germline V and J ends were trimmed by 0 bases and 5 bases, with 15 bases remaining between them. CDR3: CASSVGGEPADEQYF. DNA for the CDR3: TGTGCCAGCAGCGTAGGGGGGGAACCCGCCGACGAGCAGTACTTC.

This sequence joins TRBV5-1 and TRBJ2-3, with 10 nucleotides matching TRBD2. Germline CDR1 is SGHRS and CDR2 is YFSETQ. Germline trimming cut 2 bases from V and 0 bases from J; bases unmatched to any gene: 3. The CDR3 runs to 16 residues. The CDR3 region is CASSFGLAESTDTQYF. The DNA for the CDR3 is TGCGCCAGCAGCTTCGGACTAGCGGAAAGCACAGATACGCAGTATTTT.

V gene TRBV5-1 combines with J gene TRBJ2-7, with 11 bases fitting TRBD1. Trimming removed 4 bases from V and 5 bases from J; junction bases left unmatched: 5. Germline CDR1 reads SGHRS; CDR2 reads YFSETQ. This CDR3 is 14 amino acids long. CDR3 protein: CASSGDRGIDEQYF. Written as DNA, the CDR3 is TGCGCCAGCAGCGGGGACAGGGGGATAGACGAGCAGTACTTC.

The chain joins TRBV6-5 to TRBJ2-3; D is unresolved. The length of the CDR3 is 11 residues. V dropped 2 bases and J dropped 11 bases, with 8 bases sitting between them. Per germline, CDR1 MNHEY and CDR2 SVGAGI. CDR3: CASSYGPRQYF. DNA for the CDR3: TGTGCCAGCAGTTACGGGCCCAGGCAGTATTTT.

The rearrangement joins TRBV5-4 to TRBJ1-2; D call uncertain. CDR1 and CDR2 (germline): SGHNT, YYREEE (reference sequence). V was pared by 1 base and J by 4 bases, with 11 bases between. The CDR3 sequence is 14 residues long. The CDR3 nucleotides read TGTGCCAGCAGCTTGATAGGTAGCGGCTATGGCTACACCTTC. This encodes CASSLIGSGYGYTF. Complete variable domain (other parts from reference TRBV5-4 and TRBJ1-2): ETGVTQSPTHLIKTRGQQVTLRCSSQSGHNTVSWYQQALGQGPQFIFQYYREEENGRGNFPPRFSGLQFPNYSSELNVNALELDDSALYLCASSLIGSGYGYTFGSGTRLTVV.

The V and J genes are TRBV28 and TRBJ1-1, with 8 bases that match TRBD1. V lost 4 bases and J lost 1; bases outside the gene matches: 2. The CDR3 covers 14 residues. Per germline, CDR1 MDHEN and CDR2 SYDVKM. The CDR3 DNA is TGTGCCAGCAGTTCAGGGGGCGCGAACACTGAAGCTTTCTTT. Amino acids: CASSSGGANTEAFF.

This clone appeared a single time. The gene calls are TRBV7-6 and TRBJ1-3, with TRBD1 as a possible D gene (5 bases). V shed 5 bases and J shed 4 bases, with 18 bases lying between them. CDR1 and CDR2 (germline): SGHVS, FNYEAQ. The CDR3 sequence is 16 residues long. The CDR3 spells CASSGVQGLKGNTIYF. The CDR3 DNA reads as TGTGCCAGCAGCGGGGTTCAGGGTTTGAAAGGAAACACCATATATTTT.

The chain combines TRBV6-5 with TRBJ2-7, with unresolved D. Trimming pared 7 bases from V and 2 bases from J, leaving 12 bases between. Germline CDR1 and CDR2: MNHEY and SVGAGI. CDR3 length: 13 amino acids. The CDR3 here is CASTDGSTYEQYF. CDR3 in DNA: TGTGCCAGCACTGACGGGTCAACCTACGAGCAGTACTTC.

The chain joins TRBV7-9 to TRBJ2-7; a weak D match, TRBD1 (5 bases). CDR1 and CDR2 (germline): SEHNR, FQNEAQ (reference sequence). The CDR3 spans 15 residues. V shed 3 bases and J shed 0 bases, with 12 bases lying between them. The CDR3 loop is CASSFGQGSSYEQYF. As DNA, the CDR3 is TGTGCCAGCAGCTTTGGGCAGGGAAGCTCCTACGAGCAGTACTTC. Using reference TRBV7-9 and TRBJ2-7 for the parts outside the CDR3, the full variable domain is DTGVSQNPRHKITKRGQNVTFRCDPISEHNRLYWYRQTLGQGPEFLTYFQNEAQLEKSRLLSDRFSAERPKGSFSTLEIQRTEQGDSAMYLCASSFGQGSSYEQYFGPGTRLTVT.

This chain links TRBV15 with TRBJ2-5; 7 nucleotides agree with TRBD1. The CDR3 sequence is 16 residues long. Per the germline V gene, CDR1 is LNHNV and CDR2 is YYDKDF (reference sequence). V shed 5 bases, J shed 2 bases, and the junction held 11 bases outside the gene matches. CDR3 region: CATSRRGQDPQETQYF. CDR3 DNA sequence: TGTGCCACCAGCCGTCGAGGACAGGACCCTCAAGAGACCCAGTACTTC.

The V call is TRBV2, the J call TRBJ1-1; 7 nucleotides agree with TRBD1. The J segment lost 1 base and the V segment lost 6 bases, leaving 5 bases of the junction unmatched. CDR1 SNHLY and CDR2 FYNNEI come from the germline V gene. This CDR3 has 14 amino acids. CDR3 loop: CASRMTGTNTEAFF. CDR3 nucleotide sequence: TGTGCCAGCAGGATGACAGGGACGAACACTGAAGCTTTCTTT.